This entry lists 22 T cell receptor beta chains sequenced from one sample in a study of T-cell memory formation after mild COVID-19. TCRdb fed the 5' RACE reads into MiXCR, producing one record per CDR3 protein. Among about 47,000 distinct CDR3 sequences, roughly 9% were seen once, and the ten largest hold 12%. Sequenced material: PBMCs or a T cell subset sorted from them (not recorded which). These TCRs come from an adult woman who had mild COVID-19 (a few samples of this study predate the infection). Cell type and time point are not known.

The table lists this clonotype with many counts. A junction boundary mismatches the germline segment, possibly from a read error. The chain employs TRBV4-1 and TRBJ2-7, with D maybe TRBD1 (6 bases). CDR3 length: 14 residues. Germline V gene data show CDR1 as MGHRA and CDR2 as YSYEKL. The CDR3 reads CASSQEDRTYGQYF. The CDR3 DNA is TGCGCCAGCAGCCAAGAGGACAGAACCTACGGGCAGTACTTC.

This clonotype has a handful of counts. J is TRBJ1-2 and V is TRBV5-1, with TRBD1 matching 7 bases. V trimming: 1 base; J trimming: 4 bases; junction bases outside the gene matches: 7. The germline gives CDR1 SGHRS, CDR2 YFSETQ. This CDR3 has 15 amino acids. Here the CDR3 DNA reads TGCGCCAGCAGCTTGAGGGGGCCTGGTGGCTATGGCTACACCTTC. Translating it yields CASSLRGPGGYGYTF.

The CDR3 protein is CASSLDSKETQYF. In nucleotides, the CDR3 is TGTGCCAGCTCACTGGACAGTAAAGAGACCCAGTACTTC. This chain uses TRBV18 with TRBJ2-5; maybe TRBD1 (6 bases). V gave up 4 bases and J gave up 3 bases, with 9 bases separating them. The CDR3 is made up of 13 amino acids. Germline values: CDR1 KGHSH, CDR2 LQKENI.

Many counts were recorded for this clonotype. The chain recombines TRBV11-3 with TRBJ2-1; 12 nucleotides align to TRBD2. CDR1 and CDR2 (germline): SGHNT, YENEEA. The CDR3 totals 17 residues. After removal of 5 bases from V and 7 bases from J, the junction contained 12 bases not matched to a gene. CDR3 nucleotides: TGTGCCAGCAGCAACCCCTGGCTAGCGGGAGGGGGTAATGAGCAGTTCTTC. Protein product: CASSNPWLAGGGNEQFF.

A few counts support this clonotype. The rearrangement uses TRBV6-4 and TRBJ2-2, with D tentatively TRBD1 (6 bases). Germline lookup yields CDR1 MRHNA and CDR2 SNTAGT. V was trimmed by 7 bases and J by 0 bases, leaving 18 bases between them. This CDR3 comprises 17 residues. The DNA for the CDR3 is TGTGCCAGCACCCCCCTAGGGGGAGCATCGAACACCGGGGAGCTGTTTTTT. Translating gives CASTPLGGASNTGELFF.

The V call is TRBV10-3, the J call TRBJ2-1; 12 bases match TRBD2. The CDR3 is 17 amino acids. V lost 5 bases to trimming and J lost 1 base; unmatched junction nucleotides: 6. Looked up from germline, CDR1 is ENHRY and CDR2 is SYGVKD. The CDR3 DNA follows: TGTGCCATCAGTCCCAGGACTAGCGGGACTTCCTACAATGAGCAGTTCTTC. It codes for CAISPRTSGTSYNEQFF.

The J gene is TRBJ1-2, the V gene TRBV12-3 or TRBV12-4; TRBD1 is a possible D gene (5 bases). The CDR3 is 13 amino acids. V was pared by 6 bases and J by 7 bases, with 15 bases between. The CDR3 spells CASSTGTHTGYTF. In nucleotides, the CDR3 is TGTGCCAGCAGCACTGGGACCCACACTGGCTACACCTTC.

In this sample, this clonotype turned up a few times. The chain is built from TRBV7-3 and TRBJ2-3, with D possibly being TRBD2 (6 bases). The CDR3 length is 14 residues. Between the trimmed V and J ends, which lost 5 bases and 4 bases, there was a span of 13 bases. Per the germline V gene, CDR1 is SGHTA and CDR2 is FQGTGA. The CDR3 region has the DNA TGTGCCAGCAGCCCAGAATGGGGGGCAGATACGCAGTATTTT. Translated: CASSPEWGADTQYF.

This clonotype has only a few counts. The chain uses TRBV30 and TRBJ2-2; TRBD1 agrees at 12 bases. V lost 6 bases and J lost 6; bases outside the gene matches: 2. The length of the CDR3 is 13 residues. The germline V gene has CDR1 GTSNPN and CDR2 SVGIG (reference sequence). This chain's CDR3 is CACGTGGAGELFF. The CDR3 nucleotides are TGTGCCTGCGGGACAGGGGGCGCCGGGGAGCTGTTTTTT.

This clonotype was seen a handful of times. CDR3 sequence reads: CASSQLFSGTGFEQFF. The CDR3 coding sequence is TGCGCCAGCAGCCAGCTCTTTAGCGGGACAGGGTTTGAGCAGTTCTTC. This rearrangement joins TRBV4-1 to TRBJ2-1; TRBD1 might be the D (9 bases). Between the trimmed V and J ends, which lost 3 bases and 9 bases, there was a span of 21 bases. Germline CDR1 is MGHRA and CDR2 is YSYEKL. CDR3 length: 16 residues.

In this sample, this clonotype turned up many times. CDR3 residues: CASSDGLENTEAFF. The CDR3 DNA reads TGTGCCAGCAGTGACGGGTTGGAGAACACTGAAGCTTTCTTT. The rearrangement links TRBV6-4 to TRBJ1-1, with no clear D. CDR3 length: 14 amino acids. In germline, CDR1 is MRHNA, CDR2 SNTAGT. Trimming cost V 2 bases and J 1 base, with 8 bases left between them.

The sample holds a few counts of this clonotype. The gene calls are TRBV5-1 and TRBJ2-7; D is ambiguous. The CDR3 has 12 residues. The V gene's germline CDR1 is SGHRS and CDR2 YFSETQ. Trimming stripped 4 bases from V and 2 bases from J, with 7 bases between. CDR3 in amino acids: CASSQNPYEQYF. CDR3 bases: TGCGCCAGCAGCCAGAACCCCTACGAGCAGTACTTC. Drawing the rest from reference TRBV5-1 and TRBJ2-7, the complete variable domain is KAGVTQTPRYLIKTRGQQVTLSCSPISGHRSVSWYQQTPGQGLQFLFEYFSETQRNKGNFPGRFSGRQFSNSRSEMNVSTLELGDSALYLCASSQNPYEQYFGPGTRLTVT.

The V gene is TRBV6-6, the J gene TRBJ2-5; 8 nucleotides line up with TRBD2. CDR3 size: 14 residues. Germline assignment: CDR1 MNHNY and CDR2 SVGAGI (reference sequence). V was clipped by 7 bases and J by 5 bases; unmatched bases: 9. For the CDR3, the DNA is TGTGCCAGCAACGGGAGGGCCCCCGGGGAGACCCAGTACTTC. Translating gives CASNGRAPGETQYF.

The chain joins TRBV9 to TRBJ1-6, with no clear D. Germline loops: CDR1 SGDLS, CDR2 YYNGEE. V lost 7 bases, J lost 9 bases, and 20 bases lay in between. The CDR3 length is 15 residues. The CDR3 sequence: CASGIGRNQGSPLHF. The CDR3 nucleotides read TGTGCCAGCGGGATTGGGAGAAATCAAGGTTCACCCCTCCACTTT.

This chain uses TRBV20-1 with TRBJ2-3, with 11 bases aligning to TRBD2. With 1 base clipped from V and 3 bases from J, the junction kept 0 bases outside the gene matches. Germline CDR1 and CDR2: DFQATT and SNEGSKA (reference sequence). This CDR3 comprises 14 residues. The CDR3 region has the DNA TGCAGTGCTAGAGCTAGCGGGGGGACAGATACGCAGTATTTT. Protein: CSARASGGTDTQYF.

This clonotype was detected a few times. This chain links TRBV5-6 with TRBJ2-7; TRBD1 matches at 9 bases. The CDR3 is made up of 14 amino acids. Trimming took 3 bases from V and 5 from J; bases not matched to a gene: 6. The germline V gene has CDR1 SGHDT and CDR2 YYEEEE. This chain's CDR3 is CASSWGQGKHEQYF. For the CDR3, the DNA is TGTGCCAGCAGCTGGGGACAGGGCAAACACGAGCAGTACTTC.

This clonotype was picked up many times. This chain uses TRBV9 with TRBJ1-1; 8 bases agree with TRBD1. The CDR3 is 15 residues long. CDR1 is SGDLS, CDR2 YYNGEE, per germline. The trim removed 4 bases at V and 7 bases at J, leaving 12 bases unmatched. The chain's CDR3 is CASSPGPGGFVEAFF. The DNA of the CDR3 is TGTGCCAGCAGCCCCGGTCCAGGGGGCTTTGTTGAAGCTTTCTTT.

This clonotype has ten or more counts. The chain combines TRBV7-8 with TRBJ2-7, with D unresolved. CDR3 length: 11 residues. Trimming shortened V by 5 bases and J by 7 bases, and 9 bases separated the two germline ends. Germline lookup yields CDR1 SGHVS and CDR2 FQNEAQ. The CDR3, as DNA: TGTGCCAGCAGCCGCGCAAGGGAGCAGTACTTC. This codes for CASSRAREQYF.

The chain links TRBV20-1 to TRBJ2-5; D tentatively fits TRBD1 or TRBD2 (6 bases each). CDR3 length equals 17 residues. Trimming removed 0 bases from V and 3 bases from J, with 20 bases in between. Germline V gene sequence: CDR1 DFQATT, CDR2 SNEGSKA (reference sequence). The CDR3 sequence is CSARDILSGGPEETQYF. CDR3 in DNA: TGCAGTGCTAGAGATATTCTGTCTGGGGGGCCCGAAGAGACCCAGTACTTC.

The V call is TRBV3-1, the J call TRBJ2-6, with D perhaps being TRBD1 or TRBD2 (5 bases each). This CDR3 has 16 amino acids. Germline V gene lookup returns CDR1 LGHDT and CDR2 YNNKEL (reference sequence). Trimming stripped 10 bases from V and 0 bases from J, with 16 bases between. CDR3 in amino acids: CATAGAPYSGANVLTF. CDR3 DNA: TGTGCCACCGCCGGGGCTCCCTACTCTGGGGCCAACGTCCTGACTTTC. Variable domain in full (rest from reference TRBV3-1 and TRBJ2-6): DTAVSQTPKYLVTQMGNDKSIKCEQNLGHDTMYWYKQDSKKFLKIMFSYNNKELIINETVPNRFSPKSPDKAHLNLHINSLELGDSAVYFCATAGAPYSGANVLTFGAGSRLTVL.

This clonotype occurred many times. The chain uses TRBV10-3 and TRBJ2-7; a weak D match, TRBD2 (6 bases). Deletions cut 2 bases from V and 2 bases from J, with 10 bases between. The CDR3 runs 14 residues. CDR1 and CDR2 (germline): ENHRY, SYGVKD. CDR3 sequence: CAISETGRPYEQYF. The CDR3 DNA reads as TGTGCCATCAGTGAGACCGGGAGACCCTACGAGCAGTACTTC.

This clonotype was recorded a few times. V is TRBV7-9 and J is TRBJ2-1; 10 nucleotides line up with TRBD2. Germline CDR1 is SEHNR and CDR2 is FQNEAQ (reference sequence). The J segment lost 2 bases and the V segment lost 0 bases, leaving 1 base of the junction unmatched. The CDR3 contains 16 residues. CDR3: CASSLALAGAYNEQFF. CDR3 sequence (DNA): TGTGCCAGCAGCTTAGCCCTAGCGGGGGCCTACAATGAGCAGTTCTTC.